The clone carrying this T cell receptor (beta chain) is medium-sized by frequency. Its antigen is currently unknown. Duplicate roughly 150,000-cell vials of sorted CD8+ T cells per subset supplied the RNA. The authors made TCR beta libraries using UMI-labeled 5' RACE. In the original processing: Each TCR beta library had roughly 3,000 to 20,000 functional CDR3 beta clonotypes. From its re-call of the 5' RACE reads, TCRdb lists each CDR3 protein once, without DNA. The V and J calls shown here were made by TCRdb, not taken from the authors' results. In all, the sample yields about 11,000 distinct CDR3 sequences. The data stem from a study of human CD8 memory T cell subsets. Overall study findings and caveats: Between stem-like memory and precursor exhausted T cell repertoires, overlap was minimal. Going by Chao1 estimates, stem-like memory T cells seemed to be more diverse than precursor exhausted T cells.

The CDR3 length is 12 residues. The sample comprised CD8+ T cells from PBMCs. The chain joins TRBV12-3 or TRBV12-4 to TRBJ1-1. This receptor was taken from a human donor in good health. CDR3 sequence reads: CASNTGRAEAFF.